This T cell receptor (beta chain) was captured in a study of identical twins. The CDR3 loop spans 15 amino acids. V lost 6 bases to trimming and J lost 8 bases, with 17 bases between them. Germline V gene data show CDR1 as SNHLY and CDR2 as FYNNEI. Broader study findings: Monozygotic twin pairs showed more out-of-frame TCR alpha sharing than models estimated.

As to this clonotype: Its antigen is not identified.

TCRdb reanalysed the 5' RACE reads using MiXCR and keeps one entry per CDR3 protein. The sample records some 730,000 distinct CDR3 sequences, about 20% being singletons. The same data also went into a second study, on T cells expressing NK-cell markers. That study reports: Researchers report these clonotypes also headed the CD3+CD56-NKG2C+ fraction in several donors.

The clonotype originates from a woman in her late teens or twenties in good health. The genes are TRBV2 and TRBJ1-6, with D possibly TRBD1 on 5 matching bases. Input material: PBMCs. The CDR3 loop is CASRAYRGADSPLHF. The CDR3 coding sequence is TGTGCCAGCAGGGCCTACCGAGGGGCTGATTCACCCCTCCACTTT.